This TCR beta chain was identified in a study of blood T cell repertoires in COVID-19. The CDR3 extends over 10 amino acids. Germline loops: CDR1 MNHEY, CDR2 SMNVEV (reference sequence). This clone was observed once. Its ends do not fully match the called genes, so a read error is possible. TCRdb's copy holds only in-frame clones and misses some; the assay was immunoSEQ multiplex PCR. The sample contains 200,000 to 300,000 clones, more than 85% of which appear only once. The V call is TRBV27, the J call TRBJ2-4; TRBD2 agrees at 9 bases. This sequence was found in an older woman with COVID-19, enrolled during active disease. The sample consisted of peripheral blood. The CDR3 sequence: CASRSSGKWF. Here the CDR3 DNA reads TGTGCCAGCAGGTCTAGCGGGAAGTGGTTC.